This TCR beta chain was obtained from a study of siplizumab effects on memory and regulatory T cells. TCR templates, some 93,000 per sample, were assayed. The method was immunoSEQ multiplex PCR; TCRdb's version includes in-frame clones alone and lacks a portion of them. The sample contains around 100,000 clones, 94% of which appear only once. General study results and limits: Major contributors to the alloresponse seemed to be naive T cells, which also appeared more diverse than memory cells. Proliferating Tregs taken from siplizumab cultures were not shown to have a confirmed suppressive function. Mappable alloreactive CD4+ clones averaged approximately 62% Treg-derived with siplizumab versus 26.9% in controls.

Germline lookup yields CDR1 MNHNY and CDR2 SVGAGI (reference sequence). With 7 bases removed from V and 7 bases from J, the gap between germline ends came to 7 bases. The CDR3 has 11 amino acids. This clone was seen just once. Its cognate antigen is unknown. Sequencing was performed on non-Treg CD4+ T cells sorted from blood. This TCR was recovered from a human donor in good health. V gene TRBV6-6 combines with J gene TRBJ1-4; D call uncertain. CDR3 residues: CASIWGEKLFF. For the CDR3, the DNA is TGTGCCAGCATCTGGGGTGAAAAACTGTTTTTT.